This T cell receptor (beta chain) is drawn from a study of CD8 T cells in ankylosing spondylitis (TCRdb year 2017). Regarding the complete study: T cell receptor beta repertoires were profiled in healthy donors and ankylosing spondylitis patients so that disease-linked TCR variants could be found. The full study cohort was made up of about 24 ankylosing spondylitis patients and about a hundred healthy donors. Peripheral blood was sampled, and synovial fluid was also collected from ankylosing spondylitis patients. Points the paper makes about the study in general: Significant enrichment of the disease-linked clones was reported in matched synovial fluid samples from ankylosing spondylitis patients. Some motif variants were previously reported in synovial fluid and blood of reactive arthritis patients, suggesting common disease-initiation mechanisms. Blood from ankylosing spondylitis patients appeared to be characterized by a TCR beta motif composed of under 10 highly homologous amino acid variants. A CD8+ phenotype was shown by the disease-linked clones, which were found at relatively low frequencies in peripheral blood.

This clonotype appeared a few times. Its target antigen remains unknown. Base qualities are not at hand, and no much larger clone is one base apart. The germline V gene supplies CDR1 MNHNS and CDR2 SASEGT. Including the terminal cysteine and phenylalanine, the CDR3 comprises 14 residues. Only CDR3 DNA is held: 42 bases, read in frame from base 1. Trimming costs V 5 bases and J 1 base, and their ends lie 12 bases apart. Sequencing relied on an Illumina HiSeq 2500. Quantitative 5'-RACE with molecular barcodes was the method used to prepare the TCR beta libraries. As for how the authors treated the data: Disease-linked TCR variants were identified with a new computational method built on a probabilistic model of VDJ rearrangement. TCRdb redid the processing of the public reads, applying fastp at Q25 and MiXCR, and retained in-frame beta chains. Each record represents a unique CDR3 protein, reported with the most common genes and DNA among its rows. The V and J calls, along with clone size, are taken from TCRdb and not from the paper's own processing. This sample holds about 310,000 distinct CDR3 sequences; around 20% were observed only once. The ten top clones hold about 4% of the sample.

The chain employs TRBV6-1 and TRBJ2-7, with no confident D gene call. This clonotype was obtained from a female donor with ankylosing spondylitis or in good health (not recorded which). Input material: blood, either unsorted or a sorted T cell fraction (not recorded which). Here is the DNA: TGTGCCAGCAGTCCGCTTCGGCGGTCCTACGAGCAGTACTTC. Translated, it reads CASSPLRRSYEQYF.